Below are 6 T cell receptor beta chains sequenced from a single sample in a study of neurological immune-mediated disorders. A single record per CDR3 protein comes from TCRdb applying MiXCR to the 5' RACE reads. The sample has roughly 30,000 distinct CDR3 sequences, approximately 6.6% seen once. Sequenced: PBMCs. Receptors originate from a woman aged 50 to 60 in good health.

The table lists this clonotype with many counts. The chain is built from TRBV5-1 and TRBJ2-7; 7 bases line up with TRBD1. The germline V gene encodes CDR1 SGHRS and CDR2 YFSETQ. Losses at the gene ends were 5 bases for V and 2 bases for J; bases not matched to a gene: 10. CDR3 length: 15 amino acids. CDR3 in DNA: TGCGCCAGCAGTTCCGGGCCGGGACAGACCTACGAGCAGTACTTC. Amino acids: CASSSGPGQTYEQYF. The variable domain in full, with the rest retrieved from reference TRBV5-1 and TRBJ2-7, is KAGVTQTPRYLIKTRGQQVTLSCSPISGHRSVSWYQQTPGQGLQFLFEYFSETQRNKGNFPGRFSGRQFSNSRSEMNVSTLELGDSALYLCASSSGPGQTYEQYFGPGTRLTVT.

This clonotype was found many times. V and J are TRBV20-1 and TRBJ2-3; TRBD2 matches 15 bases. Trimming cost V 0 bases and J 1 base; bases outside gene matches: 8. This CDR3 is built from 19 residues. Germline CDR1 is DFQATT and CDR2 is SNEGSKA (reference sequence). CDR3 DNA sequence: TGCAGTGCTAGAGAGATGGGACTAGCGGGGGGTTATCGCACAGATACGCAGTATTTT. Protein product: CSAREMGLAGGYRTDTQYF.

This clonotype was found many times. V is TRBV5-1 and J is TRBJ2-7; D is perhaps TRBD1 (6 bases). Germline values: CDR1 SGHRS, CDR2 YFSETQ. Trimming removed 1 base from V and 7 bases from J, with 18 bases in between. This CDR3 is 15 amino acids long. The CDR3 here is CASSLTQGSLQEQYF. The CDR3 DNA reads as TGCGCCAGCAGCTTGACACAGGGATCATTGCAAGAGCAGTACTTC.

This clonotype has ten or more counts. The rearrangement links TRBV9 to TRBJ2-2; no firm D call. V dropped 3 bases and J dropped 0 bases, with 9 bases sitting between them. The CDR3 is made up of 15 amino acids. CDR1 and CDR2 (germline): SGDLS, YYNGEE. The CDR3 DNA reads TGTGCCAGCAGCGCCCGCCAGCCGAACACCGGGGAGCTGTTTTTT. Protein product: CASSARQPNTGELFF.

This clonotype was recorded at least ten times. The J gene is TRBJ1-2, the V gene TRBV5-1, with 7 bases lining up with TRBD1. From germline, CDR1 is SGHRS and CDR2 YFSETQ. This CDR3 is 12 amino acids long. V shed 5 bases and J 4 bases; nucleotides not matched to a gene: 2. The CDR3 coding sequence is TGCGCCAGCAGTGAGGGGGCCTATGGCTACACCTTC. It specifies CASSEGAYGYTF.

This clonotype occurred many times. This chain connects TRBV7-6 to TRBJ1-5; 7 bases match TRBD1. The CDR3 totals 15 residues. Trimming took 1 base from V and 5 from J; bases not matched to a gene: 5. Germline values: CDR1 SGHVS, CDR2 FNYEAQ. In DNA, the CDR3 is TGTGCCAGCAGCTTAGGTAACAGGGGCGATCAGCCCCAGCATTTT. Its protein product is CASSLGNRGDQPQHF.